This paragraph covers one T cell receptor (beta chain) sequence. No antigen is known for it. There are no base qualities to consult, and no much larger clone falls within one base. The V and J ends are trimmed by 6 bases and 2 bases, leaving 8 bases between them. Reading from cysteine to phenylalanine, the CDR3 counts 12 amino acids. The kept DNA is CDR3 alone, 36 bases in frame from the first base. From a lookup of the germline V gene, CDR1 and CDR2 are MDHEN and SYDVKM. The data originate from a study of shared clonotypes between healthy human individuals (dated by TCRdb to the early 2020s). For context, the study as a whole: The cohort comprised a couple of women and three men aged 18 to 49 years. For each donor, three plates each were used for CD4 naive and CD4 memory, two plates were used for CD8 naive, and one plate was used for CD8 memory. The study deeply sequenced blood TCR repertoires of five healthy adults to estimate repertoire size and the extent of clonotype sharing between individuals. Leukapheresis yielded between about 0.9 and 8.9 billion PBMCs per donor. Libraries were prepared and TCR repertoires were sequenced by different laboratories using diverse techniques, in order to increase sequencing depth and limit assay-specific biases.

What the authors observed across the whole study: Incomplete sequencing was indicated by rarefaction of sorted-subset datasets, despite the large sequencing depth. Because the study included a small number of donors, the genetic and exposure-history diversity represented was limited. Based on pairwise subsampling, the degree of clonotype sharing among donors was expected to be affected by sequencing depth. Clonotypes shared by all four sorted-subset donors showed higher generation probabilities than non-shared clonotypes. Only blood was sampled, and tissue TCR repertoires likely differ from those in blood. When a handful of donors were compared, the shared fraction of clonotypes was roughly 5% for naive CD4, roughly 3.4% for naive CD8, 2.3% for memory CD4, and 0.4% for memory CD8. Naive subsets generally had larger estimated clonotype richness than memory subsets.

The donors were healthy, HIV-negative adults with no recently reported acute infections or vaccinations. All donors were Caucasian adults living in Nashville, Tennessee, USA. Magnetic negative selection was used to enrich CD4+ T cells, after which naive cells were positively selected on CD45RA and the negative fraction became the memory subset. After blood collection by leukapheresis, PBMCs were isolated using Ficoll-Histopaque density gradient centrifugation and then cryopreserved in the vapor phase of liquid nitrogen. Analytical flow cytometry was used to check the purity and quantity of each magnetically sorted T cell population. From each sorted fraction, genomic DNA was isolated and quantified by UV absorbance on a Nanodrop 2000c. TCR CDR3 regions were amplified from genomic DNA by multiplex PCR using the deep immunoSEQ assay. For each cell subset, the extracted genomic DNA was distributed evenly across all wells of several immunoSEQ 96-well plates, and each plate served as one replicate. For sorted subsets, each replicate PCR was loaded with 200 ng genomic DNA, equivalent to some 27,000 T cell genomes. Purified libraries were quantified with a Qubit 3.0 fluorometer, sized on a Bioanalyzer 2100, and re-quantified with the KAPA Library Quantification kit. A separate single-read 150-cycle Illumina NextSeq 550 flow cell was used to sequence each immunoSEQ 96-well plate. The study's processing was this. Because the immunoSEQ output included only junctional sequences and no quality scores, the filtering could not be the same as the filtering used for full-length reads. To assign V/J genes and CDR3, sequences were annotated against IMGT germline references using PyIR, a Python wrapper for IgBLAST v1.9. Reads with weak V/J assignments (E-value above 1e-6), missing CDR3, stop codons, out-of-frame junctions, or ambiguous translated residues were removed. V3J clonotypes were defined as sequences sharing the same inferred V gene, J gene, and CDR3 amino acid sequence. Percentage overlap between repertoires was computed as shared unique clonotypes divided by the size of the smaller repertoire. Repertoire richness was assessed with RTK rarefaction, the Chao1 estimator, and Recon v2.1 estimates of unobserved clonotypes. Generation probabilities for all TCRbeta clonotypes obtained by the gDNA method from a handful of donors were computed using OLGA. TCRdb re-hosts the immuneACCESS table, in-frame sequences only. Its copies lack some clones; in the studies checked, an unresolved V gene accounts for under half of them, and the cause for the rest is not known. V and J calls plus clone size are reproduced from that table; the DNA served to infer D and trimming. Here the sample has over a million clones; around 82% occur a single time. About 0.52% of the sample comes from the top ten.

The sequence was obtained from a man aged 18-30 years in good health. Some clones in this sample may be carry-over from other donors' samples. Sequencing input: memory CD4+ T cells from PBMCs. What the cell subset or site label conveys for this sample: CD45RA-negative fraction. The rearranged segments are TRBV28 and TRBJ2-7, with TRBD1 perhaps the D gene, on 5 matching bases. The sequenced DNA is TGTGCCAGCAGCTCGACAGCCTACGAGCAGTACTTC. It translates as CASSSTAYEQYF.